This TCR beta chain comes out of a study of T-cell reconstitution after alpha-beta-depleted transplantation in children. Overall study results and limits: Newly produced T cells mostly accounted for T-cell counts and diversity one year post-transplant. The study traced high day-60 TCRbeta diversity in some patients to surviving recipient T cells and thymic progenitors. Expanded clones from the graft, numbering several hundred, reportedly supplied alpha-beta T cells about two months after transplant.

The CDR3 covers 15 residues. The germline gives CDR1 MNHEY, CDR2 SVGAGI. With 4 bases clipped from V and 4 bases from J, the junction kept 6 bases outside the gene matches. This clonotype was counted only a few times. Its specificity is unknown. Unique molecular identifiers were used to barcode this TCRbeta library. TCRdb analysed the PCR reads with MiXCR anew, one entry per CDR3 protein. The sample shows approximately 350,000 distinct CDR3 sequences, 15% to 20% of them seen only once. The V and J genes are TRBV6-5 and TRBJ2-5; 10 nucleotides agree with TRBD2. The receptor was isolated from a male patient under 10 years old who had a stem cell transplant for acute lymphoblastic leukemia, so the T cells may come from the graft donor. The sequencing used PBMCs, mostly from graft donor cells, collected 360 days after TCRalphabeta/CD19-depleted stem cell transplant. The CDR3 coding sequence is TGTGCCAGCAGTTCTCTAGCGGGAGAGGTAGAGACCCAGTACTTC. Amino acid sequence: CASSSLAGEVETQYF.